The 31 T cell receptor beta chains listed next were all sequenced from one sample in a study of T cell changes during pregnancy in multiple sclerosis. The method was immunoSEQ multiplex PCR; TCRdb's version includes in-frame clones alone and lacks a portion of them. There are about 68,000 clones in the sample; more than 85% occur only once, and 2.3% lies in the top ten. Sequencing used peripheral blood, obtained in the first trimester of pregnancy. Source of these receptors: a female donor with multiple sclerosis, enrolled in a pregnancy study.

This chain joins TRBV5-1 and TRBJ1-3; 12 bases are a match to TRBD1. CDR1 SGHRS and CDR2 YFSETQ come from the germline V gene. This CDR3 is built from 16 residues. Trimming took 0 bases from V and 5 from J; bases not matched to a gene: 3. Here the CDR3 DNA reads TGCGCCAGCAGCTTGGGGGACAGGGGGCACCGAAACACCATATATTTT. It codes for CASSLGDRGHRNTIYF.

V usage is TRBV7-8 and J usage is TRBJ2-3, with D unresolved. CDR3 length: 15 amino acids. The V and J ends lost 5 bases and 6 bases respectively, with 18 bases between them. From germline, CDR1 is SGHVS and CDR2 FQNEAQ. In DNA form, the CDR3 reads TGTGCCAGCAGCCTCAAGCGAAGCCTCTCGGATACGCAGTATTTT. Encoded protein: CASSLKRSLSDTQYF.

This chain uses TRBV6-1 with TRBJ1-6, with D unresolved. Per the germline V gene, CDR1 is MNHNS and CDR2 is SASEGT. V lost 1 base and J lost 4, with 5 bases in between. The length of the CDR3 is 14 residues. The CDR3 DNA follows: TGTGCCAGCAGTGAAGGACAATATAATTCACCCCTCCACTTT. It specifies CASSEGQYNSPLHF.

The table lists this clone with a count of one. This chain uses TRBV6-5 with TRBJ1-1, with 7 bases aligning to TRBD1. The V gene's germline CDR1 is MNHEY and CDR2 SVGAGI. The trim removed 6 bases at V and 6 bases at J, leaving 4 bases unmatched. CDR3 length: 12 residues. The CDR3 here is CASSPQGAEAFF. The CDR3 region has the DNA TGTGCCAGCAGCCCTCAGGGGGCTGAAGCTTTCTTT.

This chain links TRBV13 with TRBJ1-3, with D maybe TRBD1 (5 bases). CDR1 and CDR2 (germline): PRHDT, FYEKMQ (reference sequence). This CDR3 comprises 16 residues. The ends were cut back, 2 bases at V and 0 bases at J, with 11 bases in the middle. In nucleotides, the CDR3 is TGTGCCAGCAGCTTAAGCGGGACTTACTCTGGAAACACCATATATTTT. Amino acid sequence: CASSLSGTYSGNTIYF.

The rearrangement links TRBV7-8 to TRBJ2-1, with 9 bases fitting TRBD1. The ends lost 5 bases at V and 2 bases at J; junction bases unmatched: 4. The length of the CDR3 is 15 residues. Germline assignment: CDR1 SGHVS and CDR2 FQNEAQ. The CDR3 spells CASSPTGGAYNEQFF. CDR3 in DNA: TGTGCCAGCAGCCCTACAGGGGGCGCCTACAATGAGCAGTTCTTC.

Here the CDR3 DNA reads TGTGCCAGCATAGGCCTACAGGGTGAAGCTTTCTTT. It specifies CASIGLQGEAFF. The V call is TRBV6-6, the J call TRBJ1-1, with D tentatively TRBD1 (6 bases). The CDR3 is 12 residues long. CDR1 is MNHNY and CDR2 is SVGAGI in the germline V gene (reference sequence). V was shortened by 7 bases and J by 7 bases, with 13 bases between the two germline ends.

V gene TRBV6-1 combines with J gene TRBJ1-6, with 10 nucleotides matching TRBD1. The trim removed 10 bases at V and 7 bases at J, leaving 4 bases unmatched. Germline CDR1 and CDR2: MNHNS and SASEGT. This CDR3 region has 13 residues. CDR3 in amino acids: CATMGQGNSPLHF. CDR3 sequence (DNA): TGTGCCACCATGGGACAGGGGAATTCACCCCTCCACTTT.

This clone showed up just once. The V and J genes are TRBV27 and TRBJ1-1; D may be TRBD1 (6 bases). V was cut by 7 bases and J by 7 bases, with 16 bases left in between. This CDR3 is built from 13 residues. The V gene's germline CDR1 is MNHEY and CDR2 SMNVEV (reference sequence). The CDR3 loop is CASNPGQGIEAFF. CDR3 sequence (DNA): TGTGCCAGCAACCCCGGGCAGGGGATTGAAGCTTTCTTT.

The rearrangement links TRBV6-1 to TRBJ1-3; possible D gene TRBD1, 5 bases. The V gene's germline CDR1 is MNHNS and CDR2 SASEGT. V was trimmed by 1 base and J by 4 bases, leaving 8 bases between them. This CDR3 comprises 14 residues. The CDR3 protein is CASSEGRVGNTIYF. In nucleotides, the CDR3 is TGTGCCAGCAGTGAAGGCAGGGTCGGAAACACCATATATTTT.

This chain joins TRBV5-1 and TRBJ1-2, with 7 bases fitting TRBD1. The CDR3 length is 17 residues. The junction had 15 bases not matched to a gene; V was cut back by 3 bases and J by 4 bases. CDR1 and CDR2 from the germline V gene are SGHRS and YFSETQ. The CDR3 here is CASSYRDSPTGGYGYTF. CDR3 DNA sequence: TGCGCCAGCAGCTACAGGGACAGCCCAACCGGGGGCTATGGCTACACCTTC.

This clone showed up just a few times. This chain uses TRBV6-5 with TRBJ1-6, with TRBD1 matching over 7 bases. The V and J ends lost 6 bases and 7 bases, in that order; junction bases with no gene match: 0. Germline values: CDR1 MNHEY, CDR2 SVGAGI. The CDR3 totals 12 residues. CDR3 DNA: TGTGCCAGCAGCAGGGGGAATTCACCCCTCCACTTT. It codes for CASSRGNSPLHF.

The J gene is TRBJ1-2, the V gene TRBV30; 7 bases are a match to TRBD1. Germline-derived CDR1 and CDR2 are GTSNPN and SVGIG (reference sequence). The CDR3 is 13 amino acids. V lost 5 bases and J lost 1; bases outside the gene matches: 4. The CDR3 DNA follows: TGTGCCTGGTGGACAGGCGATAACTATGGCTACACCTTC. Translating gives CAWWTGDNYGYTF.

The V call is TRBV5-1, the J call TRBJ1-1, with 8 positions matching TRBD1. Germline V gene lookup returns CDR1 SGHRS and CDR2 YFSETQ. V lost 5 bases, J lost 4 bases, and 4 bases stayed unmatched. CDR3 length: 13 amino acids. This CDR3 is CASSVDRGTEAFF. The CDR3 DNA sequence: TGCGCCAGCAGTGTTGACAGGGGCACTGAAGCTTTCTTT.

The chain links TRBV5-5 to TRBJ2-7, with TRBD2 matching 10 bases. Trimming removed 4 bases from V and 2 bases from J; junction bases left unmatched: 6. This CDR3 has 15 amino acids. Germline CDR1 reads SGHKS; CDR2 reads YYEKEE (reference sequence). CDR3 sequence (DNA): TGTGCCAGCAGCCCCCGGACTAGCGGAACCTACGAGCAGTACTTC. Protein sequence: CASSPRTSGTYEQYF.

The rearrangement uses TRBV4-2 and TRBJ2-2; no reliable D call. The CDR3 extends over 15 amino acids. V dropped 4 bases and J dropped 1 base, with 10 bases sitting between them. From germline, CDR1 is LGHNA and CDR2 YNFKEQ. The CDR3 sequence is CASSPSRQNTGELFF. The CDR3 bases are TGTGCCAGCAGCCCAAGTCGACAGAACACCGGGGAGCTGTTTTTT.

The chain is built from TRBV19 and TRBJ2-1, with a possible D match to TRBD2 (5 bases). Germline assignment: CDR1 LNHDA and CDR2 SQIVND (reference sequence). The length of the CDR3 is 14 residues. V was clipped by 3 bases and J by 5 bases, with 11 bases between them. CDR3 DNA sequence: TGTGCCAGTAGTATTCTTCTAGCCCACAATGAGCAGTTCTTC. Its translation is CASSILLAHNEQFF.

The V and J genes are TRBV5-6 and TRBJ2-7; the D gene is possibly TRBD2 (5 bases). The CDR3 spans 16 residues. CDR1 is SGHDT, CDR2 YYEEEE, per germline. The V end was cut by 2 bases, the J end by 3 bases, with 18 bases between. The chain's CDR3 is CASSLTRAARGYEQYF. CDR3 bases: TGTGCCAGCAGCTTAACGAGGGCCGCTCGAGGCTACGAGCAGTACTTC.

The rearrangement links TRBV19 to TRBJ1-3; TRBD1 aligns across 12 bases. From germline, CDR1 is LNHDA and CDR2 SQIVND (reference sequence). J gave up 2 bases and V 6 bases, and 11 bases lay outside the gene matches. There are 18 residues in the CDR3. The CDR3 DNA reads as TGTGCCAGTAGCCTACGCGGGACAGGGGGCGCGGCTGGAAACACCATATATTTT. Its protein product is CASSLRGTGGAAGNTIYF.

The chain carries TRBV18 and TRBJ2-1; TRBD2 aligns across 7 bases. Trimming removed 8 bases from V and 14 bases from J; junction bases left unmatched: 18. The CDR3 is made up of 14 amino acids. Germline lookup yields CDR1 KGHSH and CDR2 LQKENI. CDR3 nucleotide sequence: TGTGCCAGCGCTGGCGTGGGAGGGCCCGGGAGGAAGTTCTTC. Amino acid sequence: CASAGVGGPGRKFF. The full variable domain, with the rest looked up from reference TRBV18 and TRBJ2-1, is NAGVMQNPRHLVRRRGQEARLRCSPMKGHSHVYWYRQLPEEGLKFMVYLQKENIIDESGMPKERFSAEFPKEGPSILRIQQVVRGDSAAYFCASAGVGGPGRKFFGPGTRLTVL.

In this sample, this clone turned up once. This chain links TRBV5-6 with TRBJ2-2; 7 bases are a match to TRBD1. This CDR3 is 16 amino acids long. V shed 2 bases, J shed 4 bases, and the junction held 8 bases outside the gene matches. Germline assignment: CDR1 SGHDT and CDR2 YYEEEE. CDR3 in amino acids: CASSFGQAAGTGELFF. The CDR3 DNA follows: TGTGCCAGCAGCTTTGGACAGGCCGCGGGCACCGGGGAGCTGTTTTTT.

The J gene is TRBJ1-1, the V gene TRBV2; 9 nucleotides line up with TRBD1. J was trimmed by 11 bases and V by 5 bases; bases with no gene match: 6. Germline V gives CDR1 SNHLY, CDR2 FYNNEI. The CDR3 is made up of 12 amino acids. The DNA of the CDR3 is TGTGCCAGCAGTTCTATACAGGGGGCGGCTTTCTTT. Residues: CASSSIQGAAFF.

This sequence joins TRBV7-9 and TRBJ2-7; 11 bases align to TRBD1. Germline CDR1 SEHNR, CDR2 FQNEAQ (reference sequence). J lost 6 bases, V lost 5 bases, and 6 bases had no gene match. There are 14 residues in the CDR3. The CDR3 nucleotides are TGTGCCAGCAGCCCCTGGGACAGGGGGACCGAGCAGTACTTC. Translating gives CASSPWDRGTEQYF.

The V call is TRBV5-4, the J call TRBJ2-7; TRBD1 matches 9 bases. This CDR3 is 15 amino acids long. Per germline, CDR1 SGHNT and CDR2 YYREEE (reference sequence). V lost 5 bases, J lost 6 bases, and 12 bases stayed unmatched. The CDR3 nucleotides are TGTGCCAGCAGATTACCGGGACAGGGTTATCTCGAGCAGTACTTC. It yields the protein CASRLPGQGYLEQYF.

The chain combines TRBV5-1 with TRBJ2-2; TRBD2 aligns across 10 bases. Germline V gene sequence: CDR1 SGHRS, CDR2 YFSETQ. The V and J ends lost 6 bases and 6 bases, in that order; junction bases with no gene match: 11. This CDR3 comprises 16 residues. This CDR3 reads CASTPAPSGGAGELFF. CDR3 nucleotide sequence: TGCGCCAGCACCCCGGCCCCCAGCGGGGGGGCCGGGGAGCTGTTTTTT.

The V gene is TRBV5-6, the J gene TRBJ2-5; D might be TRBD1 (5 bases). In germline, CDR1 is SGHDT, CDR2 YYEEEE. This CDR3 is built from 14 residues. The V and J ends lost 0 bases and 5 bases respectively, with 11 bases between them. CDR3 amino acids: CASSLVGVRETQYF. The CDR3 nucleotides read TGTGCCAGCAGCTTGGTAGGGGTGAGGGAGACCCAGTACTTC.

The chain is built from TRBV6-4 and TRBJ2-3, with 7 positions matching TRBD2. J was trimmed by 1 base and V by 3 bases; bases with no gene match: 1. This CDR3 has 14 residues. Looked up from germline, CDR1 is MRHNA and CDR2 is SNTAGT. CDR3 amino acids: CASSERGGTDTQYF. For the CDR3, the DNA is TGTGCCAGCAGTGAACGGGGGGGCACAGATACGCAGTATTTT.

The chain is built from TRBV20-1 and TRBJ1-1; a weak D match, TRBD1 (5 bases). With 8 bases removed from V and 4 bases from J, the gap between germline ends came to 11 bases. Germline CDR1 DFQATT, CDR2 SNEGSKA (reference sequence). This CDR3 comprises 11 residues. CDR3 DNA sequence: TGCAGTCCCGGGGGGGTCACTGAAGCTTTCTTT. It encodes CSPGGVTEAFF.

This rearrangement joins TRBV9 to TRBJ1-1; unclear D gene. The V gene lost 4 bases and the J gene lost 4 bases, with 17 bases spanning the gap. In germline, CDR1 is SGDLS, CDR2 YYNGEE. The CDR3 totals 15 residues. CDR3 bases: TGTGCCAGCAGCCCCCACCTAGAAGGGAGCACTGAAGCTTTCTTT. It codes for CASSPHLEGSTEAFF.

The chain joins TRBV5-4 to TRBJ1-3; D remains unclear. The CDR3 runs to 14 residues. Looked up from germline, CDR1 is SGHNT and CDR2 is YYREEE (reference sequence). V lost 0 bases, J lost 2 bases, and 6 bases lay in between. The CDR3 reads CASSLVGAGNTIYF. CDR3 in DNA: TGTGCCAGCAGCTTGGTTGGAGCTGGAAACACCATATATTTT.

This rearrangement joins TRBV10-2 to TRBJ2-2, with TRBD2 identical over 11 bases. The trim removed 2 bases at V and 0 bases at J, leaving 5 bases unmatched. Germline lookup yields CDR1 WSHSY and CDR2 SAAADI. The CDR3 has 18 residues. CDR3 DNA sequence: TGCGCCAGCAGTGAGACCCGACTAGCGGGGACGAACACCGGGGAGCTGTTTTTT. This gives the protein CASSETRLAGTNTGELFF.